Listed below are T cell receptor beta chains from one sample, sequenced in a study of vaccination effects on CD4 cells after COVID-19. These receptors have no known antigen. The method was immunoSEQ multiplex PCR; TCRdb's version includes in-frame clones alone and lacks a portion of them. The table lists about 63,000 clones, 70% to 85% of them singletons. The material sequenced was CD4+ T cells from PBMCs cultured with HCoV-OC43 spike peptides, taken before COVID-19 vaccination. The origin of the receptors is a human donor who received a COVID-19 vaccine. CDR3s include the opening cysteine and the closing phenylalanine or tryptophan. Fields, in order: clone size, V gene, D gene, J gene, CDR3 protein, CDR3 DNA. D genes are given only for firm matches. Clone size is given for some rows only: seen once, a few or many times, or a class if the clone is expanded.

-	TRBV5-6	TRBD2	TRBJ2-5	CASSYGGAGETQYF	TGTGCCAGCAGTTACGGGGGGGCAGGAGAGACCCAGTACTTC
-	TRBV5-1	-	TRBJ1-2	CASSSGGATGYTF	TGCGCCAGCAGCTCCGGGGGGGCTACTGGCTACACCTTC
-	TRBV6-6	-	TRBJ2-3	CASSYSRGAGDTQYF	TGTGCCAGCAGTTACTCGAGGGGCGCGGGAGATACGCAGTATTTT
-	TRBV7-2	-	TRBJ1-4	CASSLVTGGEKLFF	TGTGCCAGCAGCTTGGTTACCGGGGGGGAAAAACTGTTTTTT
-	TRBV11-2	-	TRBJ1-4	CASSPRGEASEKLFF	TGTGCCAGCAGCCCAAGGGGGGAAGCAAGTGAAAAACTGTTTTTT
-	TRBV6-5	-	TRBJ1-2	CASVGANYGYTF	TGTGCCAGTGTCGGGGCTAACTATGGCTACACCTTC
few	TRBV18	-	TRBJ1-1	CASSPQGSTEAFF	TGTGCCAGCTCACCTCAGGGGAGCACTGAAGCTTTCTTT
-	TRBV28	-	TRBJ1-5	CASSVGQYSNQPQHF	TGTGCCAGCAGTGTTGGGCAGTATAGCAATCAGCCCCAGCATTTT
-	TRBV30	TRBD2	TRBJ2-5	CAWSDGGGRGETQYF	TGTGCCTGGAGTGATGGCGGGGGGCGCGGGGAGACCCAGTACTTC
-	TRBV2	TRBD2	TRBJ2-3	CASKRESTDTQYF	TGTGCCAGCAAGCGGGAAAGCACAGATACGCAGTATTTT
few	TRBV5-8	TRBD1	TRBJ1-4	CASRYQTGTNEKLFF	TGTGCCAGCAGATACCAGACAGGGACTAATGAAAAACTGTTTTTT
-	TRBV6-6	-	TRBJ1-4	CASTRVVGASEKLFF	TGTGCCAGCACTCGAGTTGTGGGGGCTAGTGAAAAACTGTTTTTT
-	TRBV3-1/TRBV3-2	-	TRBJ1-2	CASSQGDAGGLDGYTF	TGTGCCAGCAGCCAGGGGGACGCCGGAGGGTTGGATGGCTACACCTTC
-	TRBV6-6	-	TRBJ2-3	CASRRQSTDTQYF	TGTGCCAGCAGAAGACAGAGCACAGATACGCAGTATTTT
few	TRBV18	-	TRBJ2-1	CASSPPKGSNYNEQFF	TGTGCCAGCTCACCACCGAAAGGGTCTAACTACAATGAGCAGTTCTTC
-	TRBV24-1	-	TRBJ2-3	CATRPSSTDTQYF	TGTGCCACCAGGCCCTCTAGCACAGATACGCAGTATTTT
-	TRBV7-7	TRBD1	TRBJ2-5	CASSTGTGGPETQYF	TGTGCCAGCAGCACCGGGACAGGGGGACCAGAGACCCAGTACTTC
-	TRBV7-3	-	TRBJ1-1	CASSPGTVNTEAFF	TGTGCCAGCAGCCCTGGGACGGTTAACACTGAAGCTTTCTTT
-	TRBV7-3	-	TRBJ2-1	CASSGLRHNEQFF	TGTGCCAGCAGCGGTCTTCGGCACAATGAGCAGTTCTTC
-	TRBV7-9	-	TRBJ2-3	CASSLANRAFTDTQYF	TGTGCCAGCAGCTTAGCTAACAGGGCTTTCACAGATACGCAGTATTTT
-	TRBV29-1	-	TRBJ1-2	CSVESSGAGGYTF	TGCAGCGTTGAAAGCTCGGGGGCGGGCGGCTACACCTTC
-	TRBV5-1	-	TRBJ1-2	CASSLASGDYGYTF	TGCGCCAGCAGCTTGGCATCGGGGGACTATGGCTACACCTTC
-	TRBV4-3	TRBD2	TRBJ2-3	CASSLGLAGGLPDTQYF	TGCGCCAGCAGCCTAGGACTAGCGGGGGGGCTTCCAGATACGCAGTATTTT
-	TRBV14	TRBD2	TRBJ2-5	CASSLGLAETQYF	TGTGCCAGCAGCCTGGGACTAGCAGAGACCCAGTACTTC
-	TRBV5-6	TRBD2	TRBJ2-5	CASSLMLAGGQETQYF	TGTGCCAGCAGCTTGATGCTAGCGGGGGGACAAGAGACCCAGTACTTC
-	TRBV9	TRBD2	TRBJ2-2	CASSTLLAGTGELFF	TGTGCCAGCAGCACCCTCCTAGCGGGCACCGGGGAGCTGTTTTTT
-	TRBV27	TRBD1	TRBJ1-3	CASSRTGVGNTIYF	TGTGCCAGCAGTCGGACAGGGGTAGGAAACACCATATATTTT
-	TRBV6-4	-	TRBJ2-3	CASSDVGGPRDTQYF	TGTGCCAGCAGTGACGTGGGGGGCCCTCGGGATACGCAGTATTTT
-	TRBV9	-	TRBJ2-2	CASSVRGSNTGELFF	TGTGCCAGCAGCGTCCGGGGCTCCAACACCGGGGAGCTGTTTTTT
once	TRBV27	TRBD1	TRBJ1-2	CASSFTQGSYGYTF	TGTGCCAGCAGTTTCACACAGGGGAGCTATGGCTACACCTTC
-	TRBV30	-	TRBJ1-1	CAWSVYRRQPGAFF	TGTGCCTGGAGTGTATACCGGAGGCAGCCGGGAGCTTTCTTT
-	TRBV5-6	-	TRBJ1-3	CASSFLSGNTIYF	TGTGCCAGCAGCTTTTTGAGTGGAAACACCATATATTTT
once	TRBV7-3	TRBD1	TRBJ2-5	CASSSGQGPRETQYF	TGTGCCAGCAGCTCGGGACAGGGGCCTAGGGAGACCCAGTACTTC
-	TRBV6-5	TRBD1	TRBJ2-5	CASRSDRSPTETQYF	TGTGCCAGCAGGTCGGACAGGTCCCCGACGGAGACCCAGTACTTC
-	TRBV5-3	TRBD1	TRBJ2-2	CARSLVPGGVAGELFF	TGTGCCAGAAGCTTGGTTCCAGGGGGAGTCGCCGGGGAGCTGTTTTTT
-	TRBV14	TRBD2	TRBJ2-5	CASSPPLGFLGGETQYF	TGTGCCAGCAGCCCACCCCTAGGCTTCCTCGGGGGGGAGACCCAGTACTTC
few	TRBV11-3	TRBD1	TRBJ1-3	CASSLGTGGRNTIYF	TGTGCCAGCAGCCTTGGGACAGGGGGTCGAAACACCATATATTTT
few	TRBV5-5	-	TRBJ1-2	CASSLVGTYGYTF	TGTGCCAGCAGCTTGGTGGGGACTTATGGCTACACCTTC
few	TRBV5-1	-	TRBJ2-3	CASSGTTYTDTQYF	TGCGCCAGCTCCGGGACCACTTACACAGATACGCAGTATTTT
-	TRBV10-3	-	TRBJ2-3	CAISEPNTDTQYF	TGTGCCATCAGTGAGCCTAACACAGATACGCAGTATTTT
-	TRBV6-5	-	TRBJ1-5	CASGVRDQPQHF	TGTGCCAGCGGGGTAAGAGACCAGCCCCAGCATTTT
-	TRBV24-1	-	TRBJ2-3	CATSDPFQAQYF	TGTGCCACCAGTGATCCATTCCAGGCGCAGTATTTT
-	TRBV6-2/TRBV6-3	TRBD2	TRBJ2-2	CASSYPPQRGGSGELFF	TGTGCCAGCAGTTACCCTCCCCAGCGGGGGGGCTCCGGGGAGCTGTTTTTT
-	TRBV18	-	TRBJ2-3	CASSPEQGFTDTQYF	TGTGCCAGCTCACCGGAGCAGGGGTTCACAGATACGCAGTATTTT
few	TRBV19	TRBD1	TRBJ1-6	CASSGRRTGPTSSYNSPLHF	TGTGCCAGTAGTGGCCGAAGGACAGGGCCTACGAGCTCCTATAATTCACCCCTCCACTTT
-	TRBV9	-	TRBJ2-3	CASSVGGLRRTDTQYF	TGTGCCAGCAGCGTCGGCGGACTAAGGCGCACAGATACGCAGTATTTT
-	TRBV5-6	TRBD2	TRBJ2-3	CASSLYSGGRTDTQYF	TGTGCCAGCAGCCTATATAGCGGGGGGAGGACAGATACGCAGTATTTT
-	TRBV19	-	TRBJ2-2	CASSILRGELFF	TGTGCCAGTAGTATACTCAGGGGGGAGCTGTTTTTT
-	TRBV2	-	TRBJ2-4	CASTPSGLLAKNIQYF	TGTGCCAGCACTCCCAGCGGGCTACTAGCCAAAAACATTCAGTACTTC